This is a list of T cell receptor beta chains from one sample in a study of cytomegalovirus exposure and HLA in healthy donors. The assay was immunoSEQ multiplex PCR, and TCRdb's table has in-frame clones only and misses some. Among around 140,000 clones listed, roughly three quarters were seen once. Material for sequencing was PBMCs. All receptors come from a woman between 40 and 55 years old in good health and CMV-seronegative. Both conserved end residues are part of each CDR3. D genes are given only for firm matches. A row's size may be missing; if present it is once, few, many or a size class.

>.|TRBV9|TRBJ1-4|.
TGTGCCAGCAGCGTAGATTACGGACTTAATGAAAAACTGTTTTTT
CASSVDYGLNEKLFF
>.|TRBV7-9|TRBJ1-2|.
TGTGCCAGCAGCGAAGAGGTTGAAGCAGGCTACACCTTC
CASSEEVEAGYTF
>.|TRBV5-4|TRBJ1-2|.
TGTGCCAGCAGCTCGACGTGGACAGTTTTCCATGGCTACACCTTC
CASSSTWTVFHGYTF
>.|TRBV2|TRBJ2-5|.
TGTGCCAGCAGCTGGGGGCAAGATGGGACCCAGTACTTC
CASSWGQDGTQYF
>.|TRBV5-1|TRBJ2-2|.
TGCGCCAGCAGTCTGAACACCGGGGAGCTGTTTTTT
CASSLNTGELFF
>.|TRBV7-2|TRBJ1-4|.
TGTGCCAGCAGCTCGTTACAGGGATCGGCCGATGCAACTAATGAAAAACTGTTTTTT
CASSSLQGSADATNEKLFF
>.|TRBV28|TRBJ2-7|TRBD2
TGTGCCAGCAGCCGCCCCCTTCTAGCGGGGGGGCCCAACGAGCAGTACTTC
CASSRPLLAGGPNEQYF
>.|TRBV5-5|TRBJ2-5|TRBD1
TGTGCCAGCAGCTTGGGACAGGGCGACCAAGAGACCCAGTACTTC
CASSLGQGDQETQYF
>.|TRBV2|TRBJ1-1|TRBD1
TGTGCCAGCAGCGATCCGGGACAGGGGGAGACTGAAGCTTTCTTT
CASSDPGQGETEAFF
>.|TRBV11-2|TRBJ1-2|.
TGTGCCAGCAGCTTAGGGACTTCAACCACTAACTATGGCTACACCTTC
CASSLGTSTTNYGYTF
>.|TRBV7-9|TRBJ2-3|.
TGTGCCAGCAGCTTAGCGCCGGGGGGCGGGTTAACGCAGTATTTT
CASSLAPGGGLTQYF
>.|TRBV27|TRBJ1-4|TRBD1
TGTGCCAGCAGTATCCGGGACAGGGGTAATGAAAAACTGTTTTTT
CASSIRDRGNEKLFF
>.|TRBV6-5|TRBJ2-7|.
TGTGCCAGCAGTTTAGGGGACTCCTCCTACGAGCAGTACTTC
CASSLGDSSYEQYF
>.|TRBV5-1|TRBJ2-4|.
TGCGCCAGCAGCTCTACAGTAGCCAAAAACATTCAGTACTTC
CASSSTVAKNIQYF
>.|TRBV10-2|TRBJ1-5|.
TGCGCCAGCAGTGGGCAGGGGCCCGGTCAGCCCCAGCATTTT
CASSGQGPGQPQHF
>.|TRBV25-1|TRBJ1-6|.
TGTGCCAGCAGTGAATTGGGGAGCTCCTATAATTCACCCCTCCACTTT
CASSELGSSYNSPLHF
>.|TRBV4-2|TRBJ2-4|TRBD2
TGTGCCAGCAGCCAAGATGGGGCGGCGGGGGGGCCAAACATTCAGTACTTC
CASSQDGAAGGPNIQYF
>few|TRBV5-1|TRBJ2-5|TRBD2
TGCGCCAGCAGCGTGGGACTAGCAGGCGAGACCCAGTACTTC
CASSVGLAGETQYF
>.|TRBV7-8|TRBJ1-2|TRBD1
TGTGCCAGCACCACAGGGGGGGGCTACACCTTC
CASTTGGGYTF
>medium-sized|TRBV2|TRBJ2-3|TRBD1
TGTGCCAGCAGTGAAGGGACAGGGTACGGCGGCACAGATACGCAGTATTTT
CASSEGTGYGGTDTQYF
>few|TRBV10-2|TRBJ2-1|TRBD1
TGCGCCAGCAGCCCGGACAGGTACAATGAGCAGTTCTTC
CASSPDRYNEQFF
>once|TRBV2|TRBJ2-5|TRBD1
TGTGCCAGCGCGGGACAGGGGAAACCCCAAGAGACCCAGTACTTC
CASAGQGKPQETQYF
>.|TRBV11-2|TRBJ1-1|.
TGTGCCAGCAGCTTGGTAACAGGGCCGGAAGCTTTCTTT
CASSLVTGPEAFF
>few|TRBV5-1|TRBJ1-1|TRBD1
TGCGCCAGCAGCCCAGGACAGGGCATGAACACTGAAGCTTTCTTT
CASSPGQGMNTEAFF
>.|TRBV9|TRBJ1-1|.
TGTGCCAGCAGCGCAGAAACATCCCCCACTGAAGCTTTCTTT
CASSAETSPTEAFF
>once|TRBV6-5|TRBJ2-7|.
TGTGCCAGCAGTTCCCCGGGACTTTTCCCCTACGAGCAGTACTTC
CASSSPGLFPYEQYF
>once|TRBV18|TRBJ2-7|.
TGTGCCAGCTCACCACTCCGTCACGAGCAGTACTTC
CASSPLRHEQYF
>.|TRBV2|TRBJ1-2|.
TGTGCCAGCAGTGAACCAGGGATATCATACTATGGCTACACCTTC
CASSEPGISYYGYTF
>.|TRBV28|TRBJ1-3|TRBD1
TGTGCCGCGAACGGAGCCGACAGGGTGGGAAACACCATATATTTT
CAANGADRVGNTIYF
>.|TRBV9|TRBJ2-7|TRBD1
TGTGCCAGCAGCACTTCCGGGACAGGGATTCCCTACGAGCAGTACTTC
CASSTSGTGIPYEQYF
>.|TRBV6-5|TRBJ2-7|TRBD2
TGTGCCAGCAGTTACTCGACTAGCGGGGGGACCTACGAGCAGTACTTC
CASSYSTSGGTYEQYF
>few|TRBV28|TRBJ2-7|TRBD1
TGTGCCAGCAGTCAACCATATACAGGGGGCGAGCAGTACTTC
CASSQPYTGGEQYF
>.|TRBV27|TRBJ1-5|.
TGTGCCAGCAGTTTGATGGGCCCAGTGGCCCAGCATTTT
CASSLMGPVAQHF
>.|TRBV11-3|TRBJ2-3|.
TGTGCCAGCAGCTGGCAGGGGGGCAGCACAGATACGCAGTATTTT
CASSWQGGSTDTQYF
>.|TRBV5-1|TRBJ1-3|.
TGCGCCAGCAGCTTGTCCAGTACTGGAAACACCATATATTTT
CASSLSSTGNTIYF
>few|TRBV10-3|TRBJ2-2|.
TGTGCCATCGAACGGGACACCGGGGAGCTGTTTTTT
CAIERDTGELFF
>.|TRBV29-1|TRBJ2-6|.
TGCAGTACTCTCGCCTCTGGGGCCAACGTCCTGACTTTC
CSTLASGANVLTF
>few|TRBV27|TRBJ2-5|.
TGTGCCAGCAGCCCAAATGCGTACCAAGAGACCCAGTACTTC
CASSPNAYQETQYF
>.|TRBV4-1|TRBJ2-7|TRBD1
TGCGCCAGCAGCCATGAGCCAGGGACAGGGGAATACGAGCAGTACTTC
CASSHEPGTGEYEQYF
>.|TRBV5-6|TRBJ2-7|TRBD1
TGTGCCAGCAGCTTTACCGGGACAGGGCCAAACTCCTACGAGCAGTACTTC
CASSFTGTGPNSYEQYF
>few|TRBV6-1|TRBJ2-3|TRBD1
TGTGCCAGCAGTGAATGGACAGGTAGCACAGATACGCAGTATTTT
CASSEWTGSTDTQYF
>.|TRBV9|TRBJ1-5|.
TGTGCCAGCAGCGTAGGGGTGGGCAGGACTGGGAATAGCAATCAGCCCCAGCATTTT
CASSVGVGRTGNSNQPQHF
>.|TRBV6-1|TRBJ2-7|.
TGTGCCAGCAGTGAGATGTGGGTCGGACTGGCAGGCGGCTACGAGCAGTACTTC
CASSEMWVGLAGGYEQYF
>.|TRBV10-3|TRBJ1-6|TRBD1
TGTGCCATCAGTGAGTCCCGCGGGACAGGGAATTCACCCCTCCACTTT
CAISESRGTGNSPLHF
>.|TRBV7-9|TRBJ1-1|.
TGTGCCAGCAGCTTACAAATACAGAACACTGAAGCTTTCTTT
CASSLQIQNTEAFF
>few|TRBV5-1|TRBJ2-7|TRBD2
TGCGCCAGCAGTCTCTTTGATAGCGGGGGGGCTTCGGGCTCCTACGAGCAGTACTTC
CASSLFDSGGASGSYEQYF
>once|TRBV28|TRBJ1-4|.
TGTGCCAGCAGTTCAAATCAAGGTTTCGGCGGTGAAAAACTGTTTTTT
CASSSNQGFGGEKLFF